The T cell receptor beta chain under discussion was sequenced for a study of cytotoxic CD8 clonotypes in ibrutinib-treated CLL. Background on the study: Mean productive templates were roughly 280,000; mean productive rearrangements were around 91,000. Findings and limits, study-wide: Under therapy, public clonotypes either contracted or stayed stable, and they were uncommon. Clonality correlated strongly with circulating CD8+ T cells and exceeded age-matched healthy donors at baseline. At ibrutinib response, clonality increased, and at progression it declined back toward baseline.

V lost 6 bases, J lost 5 bases, and 11 bases lay in between. The V gene's germline CDR1 is LNHDA and CDR2 SQIVND (reference sequence). There are 12 residues in the CDR3. The repertoire was sequenced with immunoSEQ multiplex PCR; TCRdb's copy has only in-frame clones and lacks some. Of 24,000 or so clones in the sample, roughly 70% were seen once. This clone has only a few counts. Its specificity is not known. This receptor was taken from a human donor with chronic lymphocytic leukemia. V usage is TRBV19 and J usage is TRBJ2-7, with D maybe TRBD1 (6 bases). Specimen: PBMCs, collected after 12 months of ibrutinib treatment. The CDR3 DNA is TGTGCCAGTAGGGACAGCACGGACGAGCAGTACTTC. Translation gives CASRDSTDEQYF.